A single sample gave rise to the 18 T cell receptor beta chains below, sequenced in a study of neurological immune-mediated disorders. TCRdb analysed the 5' RACE reads with MiXCR anew, one entry per CDR3 protein. The sample lists tens of thousands of distinct CDR3 sequences; about 4% were seen once. Time point meaning: longitudinal time-point 3. Sequenced material: PBMCs. These receptors were collected from a woman aged 55-69 years with multiple sclerosis.

This clonotype was counted many times. This chain uses TRBV27 with TRBJ2-5; a possible D gene is TRBD2 (5 bases). The length of the CDR3 is 12 residues. With 8 bases removed from V and 7 bases from J, the gap between germline ends came to 14 bases. Germline-derived CDR1 and CDR2 are MNHEY and SMNVEV (reference sequence). This CDR3 is CASARGVGTQYF. CDR3 sequence (DNA): TGTGCCAGCGCACGGGGAGTGGGGACCCAGTACTTC.

This clonotype appeared many times. The chain combines TRBV7-2 with TRBJ2-5; 12 bases are shared with TRBD2. The germline CDR1 and CDR2 sequences are SGHTA and FQGNSA. The ends lost 0 bases at V and 1 base at J; junction bases unmatched: 3. The CDR3 length is 17 residues. In nucleotides, the CDR3 is TGTGCCAGCAGCTTAGCGACTAGCGGGGGAAGCCAAGAGACCCAGTACTTC. This encodes CASSLATSGGSQETQYF. Full variable domain (remainder filled in from reference TRBV7-2 and TRBJ2-5): GAGVSQSPSNKVTEKGKDVELRCDPISGHTALYWYRQSLGQGLEFLIYFQGNSAPDKSGLPSDRFSAERTGGSVSTLTIQRTQQEDSAVYLCASSLATSGGSQETQYFGPGTRLLVL.

This clonotype appeared many times. The rearrangement joins TRBV20-1 to TRBJ2-3; D tentatively reads TRBD1 or TRBD2 (5 bases each). Germline CDR1 reads DFQATT; CDR2 reads SNEGSKA (reference sequence). The ends were cut back, 1 base at V and 5 bases at J, with 16 bases in the middle. The CDR3 is made up of 15 amino acids. The CDR3 protein is CSARVPGTAKDTQYF. The CDR3 DNA is TGCAGTGCTAGAGTCCCCGGGACGGCAAAAGATACGCAGTATTTT.

This clonotype was seen ten or more times. The chain joins TRBV27 to TRBJ2-7, with 10 bases lining up with TRBD1. Germline values: CDR1 MNHEY, CDR2 SMNVEV (reference sequence). The CDR3 is made up of 15 amino acids. V shed 6 bases and J 0 bases; nucleotides not matched to a gene: 5. The CDR3 reads CASRGTGDPSYEQYF. The DNA for the CDR3 is TGTGCCAGCAGAGGGACAGGGGATCCCTCCTACGAGCAGTACTTC.

This clonotype has ten or more counts. The chain recombines TRBV14 with TRBJ2-1, with a weak D call TRBD2 (6 bases). V gave up 2 bases and J gave up 6 bases, with 8 bases separating them. CDR1 is SGHDN, CDR2 FVKESK, per germline. There are 13 residues in the CDR3. The CDR3 is CASSQTSSNEQFF. CDR3 in DNA: TGTGCCAGCAGCCAAACTAGCTCCAATGAGCAGTTCTTC.

This clonotype occurred many times. This chain joins TRBV4-1 and TRBJ1-3; unclear D gene. This CDR3 comprises 15 residues. Trimming removed 1 base at V and 3 bases at J, with 10 bases between. The germline gives CDR1 MGHRA, CDR2 YSYEKL. The CDR3 bases are TGCGCCAGCAGCCAAGTGGAGGGATATGGAAACACCATATATTTT. Amino acids: CASSQVEGYGNTIYF.

This clonotype was seen ten or more times. The V and J genes are TRBV20-1 and TRBJ1-1, with TRBD1 identical over 11 bases. V gave up 2 bases and J gave up 1 base; unmatched junction bases: 6. In germline, CDR1 is DFQATT, CDR2 SNEGSKA (reference sequence). The CDR3 is 16 amino acids. CDR3 sequence reads: CSARKRTGGKNTEAFF. DNA of the CDR3: TGCAGTGCTAGAAAGCGGACAGGGGGCAAGAACACTGAAGCTTTCTTT.

In its sample, this clonotype was seen many times. At one of its ends the junction is not consistent with the germline gene, which may arise from a read error. As DNA, the CDR3 is TGTGCCAGCAGCCAAGTCCTCGGACACGAGCACTTC. Translating gives CASSQVLGHEHF. V and J are TRBV3-1 and TRBJ2-7; perhaps TRBD1 as D (5 bases). This CDR3 is built from 12 residues. CDR1 and CDR2 from the germline V gene are LGHDT and YNNKEL (reference sequence).

The chain is built from TRBV4-2 and TRBJ1-6; weak D call: TRBD1 (5 bases). Germline V gene sequence: CDR1 LGHNA, CDR2 YNFKEQ. The germline V and J ends were trimmed by 3 bases and 10 bases, with 16 bases remaining between them. There are 15 residues in the CDR3. CDR3 protein: CASSQPGTATSPLHF. The CDR3 bases are TGTGCCAGCAGCCAGCCCGGGACGGCGACATCACCCCTCCACTTT.

With regard to this clonotype: A much larger clone differs by one base, so this may be a read error. The CDR3 sequence is CANSQAGKETQYF. As DNA, the CDR3 is TGTGCCAACAGTCAAGCGGGGAAAGAGACCCAGTACTTC. The V call is TRBV2, the J call TRBJ2-5; TRBD2 agrees at 7 bases. CDR1 and CDR2 from the germline V gene are SNHLY and FYNNEI. The CDR3 has 13 amino acids.

This chain joins TRBV28 and TRBJ2-3; D ambiguous. V was pared by 6 bases and J by 2 bases, with 6 bases between. The CDR3 has 12 residues. Germline assignment: CDR1 MDHEN and CDR2 SYDVKM. CDR3 residues: CASRRYTDTQYF. As DNA, the CDR3 is TGTGCCAGCAGACGCTACACAGATACGCAGTATTTT.

This clonotype appeared many times. For the CDR3, the DNA is TGTGCCAGCAGCTTGAACCTCCGCCCCGAGGGGGAGACCCAGTACTTC. Encoded protein: CASSLNLRPEGETQYF. V is TRBV7-9 and J is TRBJ2-5; D is possibly TRBD1 or TRBD2 (5 bases each). The germline V gene encodes CDR1 SEHNR and CDR2 FQNEAQ (reference sequence). Trimming took off 3 bases at V and 5 bases at J, with 19 bases between the two ends. There are 16 residues in the CDR3.

This clonotype was detected ten times or more. This chain joins TRBV2 and TRBJ2-3; the match to TRBD2 covers 7 bases. V shed 3 bases, J shed 6 bases, and the junction held 9 bases outside the gene matches. This CDR3 spans 15 amino acids. The V gene's germline CDR1 is SNHLY and CDR2 FYNNEI. The CDR3 sequence: CASSEKGGLVDTQYF. As DNA, the CDR3 is TGTGCCAGCAGTGAGAAGGGCGGACTAGTCGATACGCAGTATTTT. The complete variable domain, with remaining parts taken from reference TRBV2 and TRBJ2-3, reads EPEVTQTPSHQVTQMGQEVILRCVPISNHLYFYWYRQILGQKVEFLVSFYNNEISEKSEIFDDQFSVERPDGSNFTLKIRSTKLEDSAMYFCASSEKGGLVDTQYFGPGTRLTVL.

CDR3 sequence (DNA): TGCGCCAGCAGCTTGGGGAAATTTAAGAACACTGAAGCTTTCTTT. Translation: CASSLGKFKNTEAFF. The chain is built from TRBV5-1 and TRBJ1-1; D unclear. The V end was cut by 0 bases, the J end by 1 base, with 10 bases between. CDR1 is SGHRS, CDR2 YFSETQ, per germline. The CDR3 has 15 residues.

This clonotype was counted many times. This chain connects TRBV18 to TRBJ2-4; the match to TRBD1 covers 7 bases. This CDR3 is built from 14 residues. Germline V gives CDR1 KGHSH, CDR2 LQKENI. V was clipped by 0 bases and J by 10 bases; unmatched bases: 6. CDR3 sequence reads: CASSPPTGEKIQYF. CDR3 nucleotide sequence: TGTGCCAGCTCACCACCCACAGGGGAGAAAATTCAGTACTTC. Looking up the rest from reference TRBV18 and TRBJ2-4 gives the full variable domain: NAGVMQNPRHLVRRRGQEARLRCSPMKGHSHVYWYRQLPEEGLKFMVYLQKENIIDESGMPKERFSAEFPKEGPSILRIQQVVRGDSAAYFCASSPPTGEKIQYFGAGTRLSVL.

This clonotype was counted at least ten times. The chain combines TRBV29-1 with TRBJ2-7; no reliable D call. V lost 6 bases, J lost 1 base, and 7 bases lay in between. Per germline, CDR1 SQVTM and CDR2 ANQGSEA. This CDR3 has 11 residues. The CDR3 DNA reads as TGCAGCGTCAGTGATTCCTACGAGCAGTACTTC. Translating it yields CSVSDSYEQYF.

In its sample, this clonotype was seen a few times. V gene TRBV2 combines with J gene TRBJ2-6, with D tentatively TRBD1 (5 bases). Trimming left V 6 bases short and J 0 bases short, with 12 bases between. The CDR3 is made up of 16 amino acids. Germline V gives CDR1 SNHLY, CDR2 FYNNEI. The DNA for the CDR3 is TGTGCCAGCAGCGTGACAGTTAGCTCTGGGGCCAACGTCCTGACTTTC. Translating it yields CASSVTVSSGANVLTF.

In this sample, this clonotype turned up many times. V and J are TRBV20-1 and TRBJ2-2, with TRBD1 matching over 10 bases. The V and J ends lost 7 bases and 5 bases, in that order; junction bases with no gene match: 1. The CDR3 is made up of 12 amino acids. CDR1 and CDR2 from the germline V gene are DFQATT and SNEGSKA (reference sequence). The CDR3 bases are TGCAGTGGGACAGGGGGTACCGGGGAGCTGTTTTTT. It encodes CSGTGGTGELFF.